This TCR beta chain was identified in a study of blood T cell repertoires in COVID-19. Germline CDR1 is MNHNS and CDR2 is SASEGT. The trim removed 1 base at V and 0 bases at J, leaving 14 bases unmatched. The CDR3 spans 21 residues. Measured with immunoSEQ multiplex PCR; TCRdb has only the in-frame clones, and not every one. The sample consists of over 80,000 clones, approximately 89% of them appearing once. The sample comprised peripheral blood. The V and J genes are TRBV6-1 and TRBJ2-4, with 11 bases lining up with TRBD2. This TCR was sampled from a human donor in a cohort sampled during active COVID-19. DNA for the CDR3: TGTGCCAGCAGTGAAGAAGTAGGGCGACTAGCGGGAACATTAGCCAAAAACATTCAGTACTTC. It translates to CASSEEVGRLAGTLAKNIQYF.